One sample yielded the 27 T cell receptor beta chains listed below, sequenced in a study of blood T cell repertoires in COVID-19. Sequenced by immunoSEQ multiplex PCR; TCRdb stores in-frame clones only, minus some. Of roughly 320,000 clones in the sample, roughly 89% were seen once. The specimen sequenced was peripheral blood. The receptors were sampled from a woman in her 30s with COVID-19, enrolled during active disease.

This chain uses TRBV4-2 with TRBJ2-3; 8 bases are a match to TRBD2. The germline CDR1 and CDR2 sequences are LGHNA and YNFKEQ. Trimming cost V 8 bases and J 8 bases; bases outside gene matches: 15. The CDR3 length is 15 residues. The CDR3 spells CASAGAGGVPGTQYF. CDR3 coding DNA: TGTGCCAGCGCTGGGGCGGGGGGTGTTCCAGGTACGCAGTATTTT.

The rearrangement uses TRBV7-8 and TRBJ1-2; 9 bases are shared with TRBD1. This CDR3 has 15 residues. Trimming removed 5 bases from V and 5 bases from J; junction bases left unmatched: 9. Germline CDR1 and CDR2: SGHVS and FQNEAQ. The CDR3 here is CASSPRTGVGYGYTF. CDR3 bases: TGTGCCAGCAGCCCTAGGACAGGGGTGGGGTATGGCTACACCTTC.

In this sample, this clone turned up once. The gene calls are TRBV2 and TRBJ1-2; 7 bases fit TRBD1. With 6 bases clipped from V and 3 bases from J, the junction kept 10 bases outside the gene matches. The CDR3 is made up of 15 amino acids. Germline lookup yields CDR1 SNHLY and CDR2 FYNNEI. The CDR3 DNA sequence: TGTGCCAGCAGATACCCAGGGACAGCTTACTATGGCTACACCTTC. Residues: CASRYPGTAYYGYTF.

The J gene is TRBJ1-6, the V gene TRBV28, with 8 bases matching TRBD1. V shed 6 bases and J 7 bases; nucleotides not matched to a gene: 11. The V gene's germline CDR1 is MDHEN and CDR2 SYDVKM. The CDR3 extends over 16 amino acids. The CDR3 sequence: CASRTQGAGINSPLHF. The CDR3 nucleotides are TGTGCCAGCAGGACGCAGGGGGCCGGGATAAATTCACCCCTCCACTTT.

In this sample, this clone turned up once. The chain has TRBV6-6 and TRBJ2-7; a weak D match, TRBD1 (6 bases). V lost 6 bases and J lost 4, with 13 bases in between. CDR1 and CDR2 (germline): MNHNY, SVGAGI (reference sequence). This CDR3 has 13 residues. The DNA for the CDR3 is TGTGCCAGCAGCTCCGGGGACACTTACGAGCAGTACGTC. Residues: CASSSGDTYEQYV.

V is TRBV19 and J is TRBJ2-3, with D tentatively TRBD2 (5 bases). Trimming stripped 5 bases from V and 2 bases from J, with 8 bases between. Per germline, CDR1 LNHDA and CDR2 SQIVND (reference sequence). This CDR3 has 13 residues. The CDR3 DNA reads TGTGCCAGTAGTGAGGGTATCACAGATACGCAGTATTTT. It is translated as CASSEGITDTQYF. The whole variable domain, filled in from reference TRBV19 and TRBJ2-3, reads DGGITQSPKYLFRKEGQNVTLSCEQNLNHDAMYWYRQDPGQGLRLIYYSQIVNDFQKGDIAEGYSVSREKKESFPLTVTSAQKNPTAFYLCASSEGITDTQYFGPGTRLTVL.

The genes are TRBV9 and TRBJ1-1; D unresolved. Trimming left V 0 bases short and J 1 base short, with 10 bases between. The CDR3 length is 15 residues. Looked up from germline, CDR1 is SGDLS and CDR2 is YYNGEE. The CDR3 DNA reads TGTGCCAGCAGCGTAGGTAGTCCGGGGAACACTGAAGCTTTCTTT. This sequence encodes CASSVGSPGNTEAFF.

The J gene is TRBJ1-2, the V gene TRBV5-1, with 7 bases matching TRBD1. V was clipped by 4 bases and J by 8 bases; unmatched bases: 11. CDR1 SGHRS and CDR2 YFSETQ come from the germline V gene. The CDR3 has 14 residues. CDR3 in DNA: TGCGCCAGCAGCGTGGCGGGGACAGCGGAGGGCTACACCTTC. The encoded protein is CASSVAGTAEGYTF. Full variable domain (rest looked up from reference TRBV5-1 and TRBJ1-2): KAGVTQTPRYLIKTRGQQVTLSCSPISGHRSVSWYQQTPGQGLQFLFEYFSETQRNKGNFPGRFSGRQFSNSRSEMNVSTLELGDSALYLCASSVAGTAEGYTFGSGTRLTVV.

The gene calls are TRBV2 and TRBJ1-5; 7 nucleotides match TRBD1. Germline V gene lookup returns CDR1 SNHLY and CDR2 FYNNEI. There are 13 residues in the CDR3. V shed 6 bases, J shed 7 bases, and the junction held 6 bases outside the gene matches. CDR3 amino acids: CASRDRVEQPQHF. CDR3 sequence (DNA): TGTGCCAGCAGAGACAGGGTCGAGCAGCCCCAGCATTTT.

The chain couples TRBV27 to TRBJ2-3, with 9 nucleotides matching TRBD1. Germline CDR1 reads MNHEY; CDR2 reads SMNVEV (reference sequence). V dropped 6 bases and J dropped 4; count of bases not matched to a gene: 14. The CDR3 totals 17 residues. CDR3 loop: CASSLHRSGQGADTQYF. The DNA for the CDR3 is TGTGCCAGCAGCCTTCACCGATCGGGACAGGGAGCAGATACGCAGTATTTT.

CDR3 DNA sequence: TGTGCCAGCAGCCAAGAACGCGGGGGGGCCAAAGATACGCAGTATTTT. It translates to CASSQERGGAKDTQYF. The chain recombines TRBV4-2 with TRBJ2-3; 9 bases are shared with TRBD2. The CDR3 covers 16 residues. Germline CDR1 is LGHNA and CDR2 is YNFKEQ. Trimming at V came to 0 bases and at J to 5 bases, leaving 6 bases not matched to a gene.

This chain joins TRBV4-2 and TRBJ2-5, with 11 bases matching TRBD1. There are 16 residues in the CDR3. Germline V lookup: CDR1 LGHNA, CDR2 YNFKEQ. The V gene end was trimmed by 4 bases and the J gene end by 10 bases; junction bases not matched to a gene: 14. CDR3 region: CASSLLTGTGGSHQYF. In nucleotides, the CDR3 is TGTGCCAGCAGCCTCCTAACCGGGACAGGGGGTAGCCACCAGTACTTC.

The rearrangement links TRBV5-4 to TRBJ2-7; TRBD2 agrees at 15 bases. CDR1 SGHNT and CDR2 YYREEE come from the germline V gene (reference sequence). The V and J ends lost 3 bases and 11 bases, in that order; junction bases with no gene match: 6. The CDR3 is 14 residues long. The CDR3 DNA follows: TGTGCCAGCAGCTCCGGACTAGCGGGGGGGCCGAAGTACTTC. Translated: CASSSGLAGGPKYF.

This chain uses TRBV5-4 with TRBJ1-1, with no clear D. The V gene lost 2 bases and the J gene lost 0 bases, with 11 bases spanning the gap. Germline values: CDR1 SGHNT, CDR2 YYREEE (reference sequence). CDR3 length equals 15 residues. CDR3 amino acids: CASSLPGAMNTEAFF. DNA of the CDR3: TGTGCCAGCAGCTTACCCGGAGCCATGAACACTGAAGCTTTCTTT.

This chain joins TRBV20-1 and TRBJ1-4; 7 nucleotides match TRBD1. The CDR3 is 14 residues long. Germline CDR1 and CDR2: DFQATT and SNEGSKA (reference sequence). V gave up 3 bases and J gave up 4 bases; unmatched junction bases: 5. CDR3 bases: TGCAGTGCTAGTTTACAGGGGCTTAATGAAAAACTGTTTTTT. This gives the protein CSASLQGLNEKLFF.

V is TRBV6-1 and J is TRBJ2-7; the D gene is possibly TRBD2 (7 bases). The germline V gene has CDR1 MNHNS and CDR2 SASEGT. The CDR3 is made up of 17 amino acids. Trimming cost V 3 bases and J 2 bases, with 20 bases left between them. CDR3 in amino acids: CASSERAGVAGTYEQYF. CDR3 DNA sequence: TGTGCCAGCAGTGAGAGGGCAGGGGTAGCGGGTACCTACGAGCAGTACTTC.

This chain connects TRBV15 to TRBJ1-3, with a weak D call TRBD1 (5 bases). The CDR3 is 18 amino acids. Trimming stripped 0 bases from V and 0 bases from J, with 15 bases between. Per germline, CDR1 LNHNV and CDR2 YYDKDF (reference sequence). The CDR3 DNA is TGTGCCACCAGCAGAGATAAGGCAGGGAGGTTCTCTGGAAACACCATATATTTT. This codes for CATSRDKAGRFSGNTIYF. The full variable domain, with the rest looked up from reference TRBV15 and TRBJ1-3, is DAMVIQNPRYQVTQFGKPVTLSCSQTLNHNVMYWYQQKSSQAPKLLFHYYDKDFNNEADTPDNFQSRRPNTSFCFLDIRSPGLGDTAMYLCATSRDKAGRFSGNTIYFGEGSWLTVV.

The genes are TRBV13 and TRBJ2-1; D possibly corresponds to TRBD1 (7 bases). Trimming left V 5 bases short and J 3 bases short, with 14 bases between. The CDR3 loop spans 15 amino acids. Germline V gene sequence: CDR1 PRHDT, CDR2 FYEKMQ (reference sequence). The CDR3 DNA is TGTGCCAGCAGCCACCGACAGGGAGGCTACAATGAGCAGTTCTTC. It yields the protein CASSHRQGGYNEQFF.

V usage is TRBV3-1 (or the pseudogene TRBV3-2) and J usage is TRBJ1-2; 7 bases agree with TRBD1. Germline CDR1 and CDR2: LGHDT and YNNKEL (reference sequence). After removal of 9 bases from V and 5 bases from J, the junction contained 15 bases not matched to a gene. The length of the CDR3 is 15 residues. CDR3: CASERRQGRIYGYTF. For the CDR3, the DNA is TGTGCCAGTGAAAGGCGACAGGGCCGAATTTATGGCTACACCTTC.

The CDR3 sequence: CASSLGGQAETQYF. The CDR3 nucleotides are TGTGCCAGCAGCTTGGGGGGACAAGCGGAGACCCAGTACTTC. The rearrangement links TRBV5-4 to TRBJ2-5, with TRBD1 as a possible D gene (6 bases). CDR3 length: 14 residues. CDR1 and CDR2 (germline): SGHNT, YYREEE (reference sequence). V lost 0 bases to trimming and J lost 5 bases, with 11 bases between them.

CDR3 loop: CATSLSSNQPQHF. The CDR3 nucleotides are TGTGCCACCAGCCTAAGTAGCAATCAGCCCCAGCATTTT. The rearrangement uses TRBV15 and TRBJ1-5; no firm D call. Trimming cost V 5 bases and J 0 bases, with 5 bases left between them. Germline V gene lookup returns CDR1 LNHNV and CDR2 YYDKDF (reference sequence). The CDR3 has 13 amino acids.

The J gene is TRBJ1-5, the V gene TRBV27; D unclear. CDR1 is MNHEY and CDR2 is SMNVEV in the germline V gene (reference sequence). Trimming shortened V by 7 bases and J by 5 bases, and 15 bases separated the two germline ends. CDR3 size: 14 residues. CDR3 DNA: TGTGCCAGCACCACGACTCCCTTCTATCAGCCCCAGCATTTT. Amino acid sequence: CASTTTPFYQPQHF.

The rearrangement links TRBV4-3 to TRBJ1-2; D perhaps matches TRBD1 (6 bases). Germline CDR1 LGHNA, CDR2 YSLEER. V lost 0 bases and J lost 5, with 13 bases in between. The CDR3 has 15 residues. The DNA of the CDR3 is TGCGCCAGCAGCCAAGATCGGCTCAGGGGATATGGCTACACCTTC. It is translated as CASSQDRLRGYGYTF.

The rearrangement uses TRBV4-1 and TRBJ1-5; no clear D gene. This CDR3 contains 15 residues. CDR1 MGHRA and CDR2 YSYEKL come from the germline V gene. V was shortened by 0 bases and J by 3 bases, with 9 bases between the two germline ends. DNA for the CDR3: TGCGCCAGCAGCCAAGAACGGGGTAACAATCAGCCCCAGCATTTT. It yields the protein CASSQERGNNQPQHF.

This clone appeared once. The chain joins TRBV18 to TRBJ1-6; no definite D call. V lost 7 bases to trimming and J lost 7 bases, with 11 bases between them. Germline V gene lookup returns CDR1 KGHSH and CDR2 LQKENI. The CDR3 totals 13 residues. The chain's CDR3 is CASLDGRNSPLHF. CDR3 coding DNA: TGTGCCAGCTTGGATGGCAGGAATTCACCCCTCCACTTT.

The V and J genes are TRBV9 and TRBJ1-6; TRBD1 might be the D (5 bases). Between the trimmed V and J ends, which lost 6 bases and 4 bases, there was a span of 14 bases. The CDR3 runs 15 residues. Germline V gene lookup returns CDR1 SGDLS and CDR2 YYNGEE. The CDR3 sequence: CASTYRGGYNSPLHF. In nucleotides, the CDR3 is TGTGCCAGCACCTATCGCGGGGGTTATAATTCACCCCTCCACTTT.

At least ten counts were recorded for this clone. The J gene is TRBJ2-3, the V gene TRBV6-1; D possibly corresponds to TRBD2 (5 bases). Per the germline V gene, CDR1 is MNHNS and CDR2 is SASEGT. This CDR3 comprises 15 residues. The V gene lost 3 bases and the J gene lost 0 bases, with 10 bases spanning the gap. The CDR3: CASSDLSGSTDTQYF. Written as DNA, the CDR3 is TGTGCCAGCAGTGACCTATCGGGGAGCACAGATACGCAGTATTTT.